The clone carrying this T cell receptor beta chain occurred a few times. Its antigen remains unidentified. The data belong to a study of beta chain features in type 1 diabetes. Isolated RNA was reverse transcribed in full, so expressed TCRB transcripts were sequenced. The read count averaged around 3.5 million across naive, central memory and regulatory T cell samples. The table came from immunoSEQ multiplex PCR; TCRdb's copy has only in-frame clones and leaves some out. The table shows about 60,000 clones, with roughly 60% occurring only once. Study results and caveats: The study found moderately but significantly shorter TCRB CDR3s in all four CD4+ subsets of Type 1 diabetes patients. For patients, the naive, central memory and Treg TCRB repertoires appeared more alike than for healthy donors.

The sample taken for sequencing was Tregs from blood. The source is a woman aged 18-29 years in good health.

The CDR3 here is CAISETGLPEAFF. CDR3 sequence (DNA): TGTGCCATCAGTGAGACGGGACTTCCGGAAGCTTTCTTT. V usage is TRBV10-3 and J usage is TRBJ1-1, with D perhaps matching TRBD1 (5 bases). The V end was cut by 2 bases, the J end by 8 bases, with 12 bases between. The CDR3 sequence is 13 residues long. CDR1 and CDR2 (germline): ENHRY, SYGVKD.